These 25 T cell receptor beta chains originate from one sample sequenced in a study of blood T cells in healthy people across ages. Next came a second PCR, run for 7 to 11 cycles, which used a sample-barcoded 5' primer along with a J-beta primer mix. TCRdb independently ran MiXCR on the 5' RACE reads; one entry per CDR3 protein. Altogether just over 800,000 distinct CDR3 sequences are present, about 62% being singletons, with the ten largest covering 25% to 35%. The sample was blood. The receptors derive from a man younger than 45 in good health.

J is TRBJ1-2 and V is TRBV7-8, with D uncertain. The germline V and J ends were trimmed by 0 bases and 4 bases, with 15 bases remaining between them. Germline-derived CDR1 and CDR2 are SGHVS and FQNEAQ. The CDR3 extends over 16 amino acids. CDR3 bases: TGTGCCAGCAGCTTAGCTGAGTCCCACAGCGCCTATGGCTACACCTTC. Protein: CASSLAESHSAYGYTF.

The gene calls are TRBV5-1 and TRBJ1-2; weak D call: TRBD1 (5 bases). Germline V lookup: CDR1 SGHRS, CDR2 YFSETQ. The length of the CDR3 is 13 residues. Trimming left V 6 bases short and J 8 bases short, with 17 bases between. DNA of the CDR3: TGCGCCAGCACAAACCGAACGGGGGACGGCTACACCTTC. As protein: CASTNRTGDGYTF.

This clonotype was counted a few times. The chain is built from TRBV3-1 and TRBJ1-5; D is perhaps TRBD1 (6 bases). The CDR3 length is 14 residues. CDR1 is LGHDT, CDR2 YNNKEL, per germline (reference sequence). V was cut by 4 bases and J by 9 bases, with 16 bases left in between. For the CDR3, the DNA is TGTGCCAGCAGCCCCCAGGGGACCTCATGGCCCCAGCATTTT. It specifies CASSPQGTSWPQHF.

The genes are TRBV27 and TRBJ1-6, with a possible D match to TRBD1 (6 bases). The CDR3 length is 13 residues. Germline-derived CDR1 and CDR2 are MNHEY and SMNVEV (reference sequence). Deletions cut 3 bases from V and 10 bases from J, with 10 bases between. CDR3 amino acids: CASSFPRGSPLHF. The CDR3 DNA reads as TGTGCCAGCAGTTTTCCCAGGGGCTCACCCCTCCACTTT.

V and J are TRBV6-2 or TRBV6-3 and TRBJ2-1; 7 bases line up with TRBD2. The germline V gene has CDR1 MNHEY and CDR2 SVGEGT. There are 13 residues in the CDR3. The V and J ends lost 6 bases and 13 bases, in that order; junction bases with no gene match: 12. This CDR3 reads CASRRPAGETQFF. The CDR3 nucleotides are TGTGCCAGCAGGAGGCCGGCGGGAGAGACCCAGTTCTTC.

V is TRBV9 and J is TRBJ2-5, with D maybe TRBD2 (6 bases). The J call is in doubt because the DNA end fits TRBJ2-1 better. The length of the CDR3 is 14 residues. Germline assignment: CDR1 SGDLS and CDR2 YYNGEE. DNA of the CDR3: TGTGCCAGCAGCGGCCGGGACTCACAAGAGACCCAGTTCTTC. It specifies CASSGRDSQETQFF.

V gene TRBV16 combines with J gene TRBJ2-7; D remains ambiguous. Trimming removed 0 bases from V and 7 bases from J, with 22 bases in between. This CDR3 spans 17 amino acids. The V gene's germline CDR1 is KGHSY and CDR2 FQNENV. CDR3 bases: TGTGCCAGCAGCCAATCGAAGGGCAGATATTTTTACAATGAGCAGTACTTC. Translation gives CASSQSKGRYFYNEQYF.

This sequence joins TRBV7-2 and TRBJ1-2; D gene uncertain. Germline lookup yields CDR1 SGHTA and CDR2 FQGNSA. CDR3 size: 15 residues. Trimming shortened V by 4 bases and J by 5 bases, and 17 bases separated the two germline ends. The CDR3 sequence is CASSSPAGRLYGYTF. CDR3 nucleotides: TGTGCCAGCAGCTCCCCCGCGGGCAGGTTGTATGGCTACACCTTC.

The chain uses TRBV7-2 and TRBJ2-5, with D perhaps matching TRBD2 (5 bases). Trimming took off 1 base at V and 11 bases at J, with 17 bases between the two ends. CDR3 length: 14 residues. The germline CDR1 and CDR2 sequences are SGHTA and FQGNSA. The CDR3 bases are TGTGCCAGCAGCTTAGAGGGCCACTCGAGGGAGCAGTACTTC. Residues: CASSLEGHSREQYF. The whole variable domain, filled in from reference TRBV7-2 and TRBJ2-5, reads GAGVSQSPSNKVTEKGKDVELRCDPISGHTALYWYRQSLGQGLEFLIYFQGNSAPDKSGLPSDRFSAERTGGSVSTLTIQRTQQEDSAVYLCASSLEGHSREQYFGPGTRLLVL.

The V call is TRBV28, the J call TRBJ2-1, with D possibly being TRBD1 (5 bases). The CDR3 has 14 amino acids. Per the germline V gene, CDR1 is MDHEN and CDR2 is SYDVKM. Trimming cost V 6 bases and J 12 bases, with 21 bases left between them. The CDR3 here is CASRLSQGAGGQFF. The CDR3 DNA is TGTGCCAGCAGACTTTCCCAGGGTGCCGGCGGGCAGTTCTTC. Full variable domain (missing parts from reference TRBV28 and TRBJ2-1): DVKVTQSSRYLVKRTGEKVFLECVQDMDHENMFWYRQDPGLGLRLIYFSYDVKMKEKGDIPEGYSVSREKKERFSLILESASTNQTSMYLCASRLSQGAGGQFFGPGTRLTVL.

This chain links TRBV10-3 with TRBJ1-1, with D hard to call. In germline, CDR1 is ENHRY, CDR2 SYGVKD. V shed 6 bases and J shed 4 bases, with 9 bases lying between them. This CDR3 spans 12 amino acids. CDR3 in amino acids: CAIRTGGTEAFF. The DNA of the CDR3 is TGTGCCATCAGGACCGGAGGCACTGAAGCTTTCTTT.

The chain uses TRBV5-1 and TRBJ2-7; D is perhaps TRBD1 (6 bases). Trimming left V 5 bases short and J 7 bases short, with 19 bases between. The CDR3 extends over 14 amino acids. The V gene's germline CDR1 is SGHRS and CDR2 YFSETQ. The CDR3 DNA follows: TGCGCCAGCAGTCTTAGGTACAGGGTCGATGAGCAGTACTTC. The encoded protein is CASSLRYRVDEQYF.

The chain couples TRBV6-5 to TRBJ2-1; TRBD1 matches at 9 bases. The DNA matches TRBJ2-7 better at its end, which makes the J call doubtful. This CDR3 region has 17 residues. Germline V gene lookup returns CDR1 MNHEY and CDR2 SVGAGI. The CDR3 nucleotides read TGTGCCAGCAGTTTATCCCATTTGGACAGGGGCGACAATGAGCAGTACTTC. It encodes CASSLSHLDRGDNEQYF.

This clonotype was seen only once. The chain uses TRBV4-3 and TRBJ2-7; D is ambiguous. From germline, CDR1 is LGHNA and CDR2 YSLEER. The CDR3 extends over 14 amino acids. Trimming shortened V by 1 base and J by 5 bases, and 12 bases separated the two germline ends. The CDR3 here is CASSQGGTPNEQYF. As DNA, the CDR3 is TGCGCCAGCAGCCAAGGGGGAACCCCCAACGAGCAGTACTTC.

The rearrangement uses TRBV5-1 and TRBJ2-1, with TRBD1 identical over 8 bases. The end of the DNA is better explained by TRBJ2-7, so the J call may be wrong. This CDR3 has 16 residues. Germline loops: CDR1 SGHRS, CDR2 YFSETQ. The CDR3 loop is CASSTTTGGRYNEQYF. DNA of the CDR3: TGCGCCAGCAGCACGACTACAGGGGGACGTTACAATGAGCAGTACTTC.

The chain carries TRBV7-9 and TRBJ2-7; D perhaps matches TRBD2 (5 bases). Near its end, the DNA agrees better with TRBJ2-5, so the J call may be wrong. The CDR3 spans 15 residues. Germline CDR1 is SEHNR and CDR2 is FQNEAQ (reference sequence). CDR3 residues: CASSLRGPPVETQYF. The CDR3 DNA follows: TGTGCCAGCAGCTTACGAGGGCCCCCCGTGGAGACCCAGTACTTC.

In this sample, this clonotype turned up a few times. The chain employs TRBV13 and TRBJ2-1; 8 bases map to TRBD1. V shed 5 bases, J shed 0 bases, and the junction held 6 bases outside the gene matches. Germline CDR1 reads PRHDT; CDR2 reads FYEKMQ (reference sequence). The CDR3 extends over 16 amino acids. The CDR3 DNA sequence: TGTGCCAGCAGCCCTCGGACAGGGAGCTCCTACAATGAGCAGTTCTTC. Its translation is CASSPRTGSSYNEQFF.

As for this clonotype: Germline is not matched at one junction end, which may reflect a read error. The genes are TRBV2 and TRBJ1-1; D is unresolved. CDR1 and CDR2 (germline): SNHLY, FYNNEI. The CDR3 is 15 amino acids. The chain's CDR3 is CVSSERITWDTEAFF. In nucleotides, the CDR3 is TGTGTCAGCAGTGAGAGGATAACGTGGGACACTGAAGCTTTCTTT.

The V and J genes are TRBV20-1 and TRBJ2-3; 8 positions match TRBD1. This CDR3 contains 14 residues. J was trimmed by 4 bases and V by 5 bases; bases with no gene match: 8. Germline assignment: CDR1 DFQATT and CDR2 SNEGSKA (reference sequence). The CDR3: CSAAPAGGSDTQYF. CDR3 coding DNA: TGCAGTGCTGCGCCGGCAGGGGGCTCAGATACGCAGTATTTT.

V and J are TRBV12-3 or TRBV12-4 and TRBJ2-3; D assignment may be TRBD1 or TRBD2 (5 bases each). The CDR3 has 14 amino acids. The ends were cut back, 0 bases at V and 9 bases at J, with 13 bases in the middle. The CDR3 DNA reads as TGTGCCAGCAGTTTAGCGACCGGGACGAGGACGCAGTATTTT. This encodes CASSLATGTRTQYF.

The chain joins TRBV5-7 to TRBJ2-1, with D unclear. TRBV5-7 belongs to the ORF category, with a function that is uncertain. V was trimmed by 0 bases and J by 0 bases, leaving 13 bases between them. This CDR3 is built from 17 residues. The CDR3 sequence is CASSLGHPVSSYNEQFF. CDR3 DNA sequence: TGTGCCAGCAGCTTGGGGCACCCGGTGAGCTCCTACAATGAGCAGTTCTTC.

This chain joins TRBV6-2 or TRBV6-3 and TRBJ2-7, with a possible D match to TRBD1 (7 bases). Germline V gene lookup returns CDR1 MNHEY and CDR2 SVGEGT. V dropped 2 bases and J dropped 1 base, with 12 bases sitting between them. CDR3 length equals 15 residues. CDR3 protein: CASSYAGQISYEQYF. The CDR3 bases are TGTGCCAGCAGTTACGCGGGACAGATATCCTACGAGCAGTACTTC.

To note about this clonotype: A much more abundant neighbour one base away suggests this may be a read error. The chain couples TRBV7-2 to TRBJ2-1; perhaps D is TRBD1 or TRBD2 (6 bases each). Germline-derived CDR1 and CDR2 are SGHTA and FQGNSA. The CDR3 has 15 amino acids. Trimming removed 0 bases at V and 13 bases at J, with 19 bases between. The CDR3 sequence: CASSLAGGRGETQFF. For the CDR3, the DNA is TGTGCCAGCAGCTTAGCTGGGGGGCGGGGAGAGACCCAGTTCTTC.

J is TRBJ1-5 and V is TRBV7-2; D gene ambiguous. The CDR3 covers 13 residues. V was pared by 4 bases and J by 5 bases, with 9 bases between. Germline loops: CDR1 SGHTA, CDR2 FQGNSA. The CDR3 DNA is TGTGCCAGCAGCTCCCGGCCGGATCAGCCCCAGCATTTT. Encoded protein: CASSSRPDQPQHF.

This clonotype has just one count. The chain carries TRBV24-1 and TRBJ2-1; D may be TRBD1 (5 bases). Looked up from germline, CDR1 is KGHDR and CDR2 is SFDVKD. The CDR3 is made up of 14 amino acids. V dropped 2 bases and J dropped 12 bases, with 16 bases sitting between them. The DNA of the CDR3 is TGTGCCACCAGTGATTATTCCAGGGAAGGTCGGCAGTTCTTC. This sequence encodes CATSDYSREGRQFF.